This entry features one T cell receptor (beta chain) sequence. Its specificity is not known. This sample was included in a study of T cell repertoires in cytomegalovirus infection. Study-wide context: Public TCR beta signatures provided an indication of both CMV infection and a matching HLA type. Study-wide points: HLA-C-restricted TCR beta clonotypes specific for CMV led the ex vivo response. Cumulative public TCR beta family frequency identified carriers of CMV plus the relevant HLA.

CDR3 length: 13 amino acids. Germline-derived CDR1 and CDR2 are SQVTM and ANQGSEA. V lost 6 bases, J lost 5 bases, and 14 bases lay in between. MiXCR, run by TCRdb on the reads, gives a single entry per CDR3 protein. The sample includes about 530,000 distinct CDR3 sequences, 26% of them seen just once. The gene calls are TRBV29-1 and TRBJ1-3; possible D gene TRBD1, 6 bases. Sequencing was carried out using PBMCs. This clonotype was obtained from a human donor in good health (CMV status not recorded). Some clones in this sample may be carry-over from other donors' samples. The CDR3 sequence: CSVGSGDRNTIYF. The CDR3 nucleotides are TGCAGCGTCGGTTCAGGGGATCGAAACACCATATATTTT.